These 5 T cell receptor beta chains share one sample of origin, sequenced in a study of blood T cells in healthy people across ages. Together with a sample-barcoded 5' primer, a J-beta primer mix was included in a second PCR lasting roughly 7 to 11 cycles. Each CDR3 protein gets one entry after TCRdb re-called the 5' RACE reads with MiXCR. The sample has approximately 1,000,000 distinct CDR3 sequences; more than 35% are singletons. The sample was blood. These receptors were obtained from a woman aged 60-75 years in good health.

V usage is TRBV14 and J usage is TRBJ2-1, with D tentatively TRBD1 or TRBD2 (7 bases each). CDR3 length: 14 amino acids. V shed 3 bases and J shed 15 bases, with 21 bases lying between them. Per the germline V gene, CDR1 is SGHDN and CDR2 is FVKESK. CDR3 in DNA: TGTGCCAGCAGCCAGGCCGGGACAGCGGGGCGCGGGTTCTTC. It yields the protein CASSQAGTAGRGFF.

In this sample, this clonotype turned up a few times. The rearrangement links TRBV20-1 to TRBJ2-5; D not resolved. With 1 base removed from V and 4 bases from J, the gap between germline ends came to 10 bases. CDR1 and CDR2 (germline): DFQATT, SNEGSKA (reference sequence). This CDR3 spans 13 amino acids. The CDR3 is CSARVESGETQYF. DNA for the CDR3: TGCAGTGCTAGAGTGGAGTCCGGAGAGACCCAGTACTTC.

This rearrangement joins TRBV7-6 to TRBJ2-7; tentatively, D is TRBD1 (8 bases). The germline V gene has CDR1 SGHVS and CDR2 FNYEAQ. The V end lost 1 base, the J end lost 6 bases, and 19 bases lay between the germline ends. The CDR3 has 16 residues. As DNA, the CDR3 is TGTGCCAGCAGCTTAGAAGGACAGGGAGGGACCTCCGAGCAGTACTTC. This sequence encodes CASSLEGQGGTSEQYF. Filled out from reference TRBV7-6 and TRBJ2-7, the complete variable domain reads GAGVSQSPRYKVTKRGQDVALRCDPISGHVSLYWYRQALGQGPEFLTYFNYEAQQDKSGLPNDRFSAERPEGSISTLTIQRTEQRDSAMYRCASSLEGQGGTSEQYFGPGTRLTVT.

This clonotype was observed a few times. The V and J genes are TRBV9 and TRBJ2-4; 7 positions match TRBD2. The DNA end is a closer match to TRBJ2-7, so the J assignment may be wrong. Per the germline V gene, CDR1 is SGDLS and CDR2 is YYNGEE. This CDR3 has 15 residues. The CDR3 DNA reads TGTGCCAGCAGCGTAGGGGCGGGAGAACCCTACGAGCAGTACTTC. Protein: CASSVGAGEPYEQYF.

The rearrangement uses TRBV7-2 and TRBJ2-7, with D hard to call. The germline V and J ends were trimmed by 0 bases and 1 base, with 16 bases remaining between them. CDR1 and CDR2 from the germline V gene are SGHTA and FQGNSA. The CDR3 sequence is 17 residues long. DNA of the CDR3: TGTGCCAGCAGCTTAGCGTTATCCGGACGCACTTCCTACGAGCAGTACTTC. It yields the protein CASSLALSGRTSYEQYF. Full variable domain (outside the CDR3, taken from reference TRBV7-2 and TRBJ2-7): GAGVSQSPSNKVTEKGKDVELRCDPISGHTALYWYRQSLGQGLEFLIYFQGNSAPDKSGLPSDRFSAERTGGSVSTLTIQRTQQEDSAVYLCASSLALSGRTSYEQYFGPGTRLTVT.